This T cell receptor (beta chain) is drawn from a study of blood T cell repertoires in COVID-19. In germline, CDR1 is SGHAT, CDR2 FQNNGV. Trimming cost V 0 bases and J 0 bases, with 15 bases left between them. The CDR3 has 17 amino acids. Original methodology: Reference gene primer amplification yielded estimated nucleated cell counts. Measured with immunoSEQ multiplex PCR; TCRdb has only the in-frame clones, and not every one. The V and J calls and clone size were taken over from that table, and D and trimming were inferred from the DNA. The data contain 130,000 or so clones, about 86% of them singletons.

The V call is TRBV11-2, the J call TRBJ2-7, with D maybe TRBD1 (6 bases). The TCR was taken from a woman aged 55-70 years with acute or convalescent COVID-19. Sequenced sample: peripheral blood. The CDR3 DNA reads TGTGCCAGCAGCTTAGAAGGGGACATCCCGAGCTCCTACGAGCAGTACTTC. Amino acid sequence: CASSLEGDIPSSYEQYF.